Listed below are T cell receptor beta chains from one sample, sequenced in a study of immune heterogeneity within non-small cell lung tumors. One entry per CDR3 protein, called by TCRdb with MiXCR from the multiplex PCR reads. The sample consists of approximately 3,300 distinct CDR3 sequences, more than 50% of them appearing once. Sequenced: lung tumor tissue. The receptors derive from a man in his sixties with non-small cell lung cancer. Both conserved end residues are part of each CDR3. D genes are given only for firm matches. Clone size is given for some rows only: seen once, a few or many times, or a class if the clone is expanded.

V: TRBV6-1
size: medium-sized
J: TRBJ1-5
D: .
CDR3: CASTSVRDGRSRPQHF
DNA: TGTGCCAGCACTTCCGTCAGGGATGGCCGTTCGCGTCCCCAGCATTTT

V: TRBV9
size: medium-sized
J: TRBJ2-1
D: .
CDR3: CASSVDVGEQFF
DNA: TGTGCCAGCAGCGTAGATGTGGGTGAGCAGTTCTTC

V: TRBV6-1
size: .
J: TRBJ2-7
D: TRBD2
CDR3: CASSESASGAQYF
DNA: TGTGCCAGCAGTGAGTCGGCTAGCGGGGCGCAGTACTTC

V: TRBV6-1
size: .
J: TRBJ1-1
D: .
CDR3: CASKHHRESPEAFF
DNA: TGTGCCAGCAAGCATCACAGGGAGAGCCCTGAAGCTTTCTTT

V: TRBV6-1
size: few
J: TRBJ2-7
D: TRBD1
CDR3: CASKTTTGLPYEQYF
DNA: TGTGCCAGCAAGACTACGACAGGGCTACCCTACGAGCAGTACTTC

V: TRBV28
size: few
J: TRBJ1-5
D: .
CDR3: CASSPSEQGNNQPQHF
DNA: TGTGCCAGCAGTCCAAGCGAACAGGGAAACAATCAGCCCCAGCATTTT

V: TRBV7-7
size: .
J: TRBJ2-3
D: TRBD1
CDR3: CASSPDRVTDTQYF
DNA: TGTGCCAGCAGCCCGGACAGGGTTACAGATACGCAGTATTTT

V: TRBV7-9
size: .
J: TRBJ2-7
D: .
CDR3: CASSLGGEYDYEQYF
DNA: TGTGCCAGCAGCTTAGGAGGGGAGTACGATTACGAGCAGTACTTC

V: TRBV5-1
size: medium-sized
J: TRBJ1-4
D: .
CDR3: CASSLEAHPNQKLFF
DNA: TGCGCCAGCAGCTTGGAAGCACACCCAAACCAAAAACTGTTTTTT

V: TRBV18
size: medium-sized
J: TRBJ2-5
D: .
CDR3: CASSPDLTGGETQYF
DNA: TGTGCCAGCTCACCGGATTTGACAGGTGGAGAGACCCAGTACTTC

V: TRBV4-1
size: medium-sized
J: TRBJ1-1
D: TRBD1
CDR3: CASSQDKGALGTEAFF
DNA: TGCGCCAGCAGCCAAGACAAGGGGGCGCTGGGCACTGAAGCTTTCTTT

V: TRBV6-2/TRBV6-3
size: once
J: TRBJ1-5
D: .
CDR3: CASSFGYQPQHF
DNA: TGTGCCAGCAGTTTTGGATATCAGCCCCAGCATTTT

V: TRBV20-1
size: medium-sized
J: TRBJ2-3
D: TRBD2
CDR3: CSAELAGASDTQYF
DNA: TGCAGTGCGGAGCTAGCGGGAGCTTCAGATACGCAGTATTTT

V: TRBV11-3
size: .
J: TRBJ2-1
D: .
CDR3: CASSLRGSGVSYNEQFF
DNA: TGTGCCAGCAGCCTCCGGGGTAGCGGAGTTTCCTACAATGAGCAGTTCTTC

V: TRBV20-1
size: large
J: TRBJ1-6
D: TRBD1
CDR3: CSAYRGSGNSPLHF
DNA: TGCAGTGCTTACAGGGGATCTGGTAATTCACCCCTCCACTTT

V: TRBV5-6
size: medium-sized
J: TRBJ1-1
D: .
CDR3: CASSLPRVTEAFF
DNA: TGTGCCAGCAGCTTGCCCCGAGTTACTGAAGCTTTCTTT

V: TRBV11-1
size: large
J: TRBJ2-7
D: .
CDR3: CASSFLSPREQYF
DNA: TGTGCCAGCAGCTTTCTCAGCCCCCGCGAGCAGTACTTC

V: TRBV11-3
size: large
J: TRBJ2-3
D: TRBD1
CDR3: CASSSSSGSGQADTQYF
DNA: TGTGCCAGCAGCTCGAGTAGTGGGTCAGGACAGGCAGATACGCAGTATTTT

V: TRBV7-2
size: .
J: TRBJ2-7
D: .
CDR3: CASSLSSYEQYF
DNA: TGTGCCAGCAGCTTGAGCTCCTACGAGCAGTACTTC

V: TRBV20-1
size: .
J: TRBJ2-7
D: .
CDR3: CSASDGQTYEQYF
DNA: TGCAGTGCTAGCGACGGCCAGACCTACGAGCAGTACTTC

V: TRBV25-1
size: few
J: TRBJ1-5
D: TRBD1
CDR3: CASSDTGTGHQPQHF
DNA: TGTGCCAGCAGTGATACCGGGACAGGGCATCAGCCCCAGCATTTT

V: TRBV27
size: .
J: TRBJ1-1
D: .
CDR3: CVSSFGAFFGSEAFF
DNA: TGTGTCAGCAGTTTTGGGGCCTTTTTTGGCTCTGAAGCTTTCTTT

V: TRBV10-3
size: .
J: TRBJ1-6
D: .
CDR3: CATNTGTGDSPLHF
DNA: TGTGCCACCAATACCGGGACTGGGGATTCACCCCTCCACTTT

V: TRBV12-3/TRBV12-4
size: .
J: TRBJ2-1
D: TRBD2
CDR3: CASRKSSGVSSYNEQFF
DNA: TGTGCCAGCAGAAAGTCTAGCGGGGTAAGCTCCTACAATGAGCAGTTCTTC

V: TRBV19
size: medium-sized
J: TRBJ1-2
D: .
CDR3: CASSIVGRDRGYTF
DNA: TGTGCCAGTAGTATAGTCGGCAGGGATCGTGGCTACACCTTC

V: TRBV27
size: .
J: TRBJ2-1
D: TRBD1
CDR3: CASRRPGGSEQFF
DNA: TGTGCCAGCAGAAGACCAGGGGGCAGTGAGCAGTTCTTC

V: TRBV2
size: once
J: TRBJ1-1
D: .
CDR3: CASSELAVNTEAFF
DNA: TGTGCCAGCAGTGAACTGGCTGTGAACACTGAAGCTTTCTTT

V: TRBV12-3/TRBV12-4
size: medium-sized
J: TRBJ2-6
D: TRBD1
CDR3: CASSPGQGEFFLSGANVLTF
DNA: TGTGCCAGCAGCCCGGGACAGGGAGAATTCTTCCTTTCTGGGGCCAACGTCCTGACTTTC

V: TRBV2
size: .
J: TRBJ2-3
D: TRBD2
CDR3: CASSYPGLAGGSTDTQYF
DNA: TGTGCCAGCAGTTATCCGGGACTAGCGGGGGGATCCACAGATACGCAGTATTTT

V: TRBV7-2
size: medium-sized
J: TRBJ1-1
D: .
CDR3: CASSLGIAGLTEAFF
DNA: TGTGCCAGCAGCTTAGGGATCGCCGGTCTCACTGAAGCTTTCTTT

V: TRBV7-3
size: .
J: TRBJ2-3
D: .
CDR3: CASSLFSGVQDTQYF
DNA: TGTGCCAGCAGCTTATTTTCCGGAGTACAAGATACGCAGTATTTT

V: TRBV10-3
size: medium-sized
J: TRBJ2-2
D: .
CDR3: CAISDIVGSNTGELFF
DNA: TGTGCCATCAGTGATATCGTCGGATCGAACACCGGGGAGCTGTTTTTT

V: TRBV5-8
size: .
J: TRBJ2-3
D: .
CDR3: CASSVRTGTDTQYF
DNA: TGTGCCAGCAGCGTAAGGACAGGCACAGATACGCAGTATTTT

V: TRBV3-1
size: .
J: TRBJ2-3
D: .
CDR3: CASSPSGRRDTQYF
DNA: TGTGCCAGCAGCCCCAGCGGGCGCCGAGATACGCAGTATTTT

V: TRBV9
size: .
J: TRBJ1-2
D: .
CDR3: CASSVGENYGYTF
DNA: TGTGCCAGCAGCGTAGGGGAAAACTATGGCTACACCTTC

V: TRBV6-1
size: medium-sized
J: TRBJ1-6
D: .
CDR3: CASSQTTLGPQVNSPLHF
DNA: TGTGCCAGCAGCCAAACGACCCTTGGTCCCCAGGTTAATTCACCCCTCCACTTT

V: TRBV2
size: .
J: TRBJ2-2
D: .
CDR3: CASSENTNTGELFF
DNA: TGTGCCAGCAGTGAGAATACGAACACCGGGGAGCTGTTTTTT